This TCR beta chain was recovered during a study of T cell changes during pregnancy in multiple sclerosis. Method: immunoSEQ multiplex PCR; TCRdb's copy keeps in-frame clones and lacks some. Of 90,000 to 95,000 clones in the sample, almost 95% are singletons; the top ten hold 2% to 2.5%. V was pared by 5 bases and J by 2 bases, with 18 bases between. The CDR3 extends over 16 amino acids. The germline gives CDR1 MDHEN, CDR2 SYDVKM. The source was peripheral blood, collected in the third trimester of pregnancy. This TCR came from a female donor with multiple sclerosis, enrolled in a pregnancy study. The chain carries TRBV28 and TRBJ1-2; possible D gene TRBD1, 5 bases. The CDR3 DNA sequence: TGTGCCAGCAGTCCCAAAGTGGGGGGAGAAAACTATGGCTACACCTTC. Translating it yields CASSPKVGGENYGYTF.